These 16 T cell receptor beta chains were all obtained from the same sample, sequenced in a study of identifying expanded T cells in peripheral blood. Sequenced by immunoSEQ multiplex PCR; TCRdb stores in-frame clones only, minus some. This sample has about 94,000 clones; nearly 90% occur once, and the top ten carry around 6%. The source material was blood. These receptors all come from a person between 18 and 69 years old in good health.

The DNA for the CDR3 is TGTGCCAGTAGTATCGTGGGCGGGAGTGACATTCAGTACTTC. It translates to CASSIVGGSDIQYF. This sequence joins TRBV19 and TRBJ2-4; 7 positions agree with TRBD2. Germline V CDR1 and CDR2: LNHDA, SQIVND (reference sequence). Trimming removed 3 bases from V and 8 bases from J; junction bases left unmatched: 7. This CDR3 is built from 14 residues.

About this clone: One end of the junction fails to match germline, which may point to a read error. The chain uses TRBV29-1 and TRBJ2-2; possibly TRBD1 for D (6 bases). This CDR3 has 12 amino acids. CDR1 and CDR2 (germline): SQVTM, ANQGSEA. DNA for the CDR3: TGCAGCGTCGAAGGGGGTACCGGGGAGCTGTTTTTT. The encoded protein is CSVEGGTGELFF.

V and J are TRBV18 and TRBJ1-5; the D is unclear. Germline V CDR1 and CDR2: KGHSH, LQKENI. Deletions cut 6 bases from V and 4 bases from J, with 10 bases between. The CDR3 has 13 amino acids. In DNA, the CDR3 is TGTGCCAGCTCCCAGGAGGTGAATCAGCCCCAGCATTTT. Amino acid sequence: CASSQEVNQPQHF.

The V and J genes are TRBV9 and TRBJ1-5; 8 bases match TRBD1. The CDR3 extends over 14 amino acids. The V segment lost 1 base and the J segment 7 bases; nucleotides outside the gene matches: 4. Germline CDR1 and CDR2: SGDLS and YYNGEE. CDR3 region: CASSVQGAGQPQHF. The CDR3 nucleotides are TGTGCCAGCAGCGTACAGGGGGCCGGCCAGCCCCAGCATTTT.

The chain joins TRBV19 to TRBJ1-1, with D unresolved. CDR3 length equals 13 residues. The germline V and J ends were trimmed by 3 bases and 8 bases, with 13 bases remaining between them. Germline V gene lookup returns CDR1 LNHDA and CDR2 SQIVND (reference sequence). CDR3 protein: CASSIKSAGEAFF. DNA for the CDR3: TGTGCCAGTAGTATCAAGTCTGCCGGGGAAGCTTTCTTT.

CDR3 loop: CASSSGQGAGADTQYF. CDR3 nucleotide sequence: TGTGCCAGCAGCTCGGGACAGGGGGCGGGAGCAGATACGCAGTATTTT. The chain is built from TRBV5-4 and TRBJ2-3; 12 bases line up with TRBD1. There are 16 residues in the CDR3. The V segment lost 3 bases and the J segment 4 bases; nucleotides outside the gene matches: 6. Germline CDR1 SGHNT, CDR2 YYREEE (reference sequence).

The rearrangement joins TRBV19 to TRBJ1-5; possibly TRBD1 for D (5 bases). The germline V and J ends were trimmed by 11 bases and 6 bases, with 14 bases remaining between them. This CDR3 contains 12 residues. Per the germline V gene, CDR1 is LNHDA and CDR2 is SQIVND (reference sequence). The CDR3 DNA follows: TGTGCCGCCGGGGGGGGAAGTCAGCCCCAGCATTTT. It codes for CAAGGGSQPQHF.

The V and J genes are TRBV6-1 and TRBJ2-4; tentative D call: TRBD2 (6 bases). Trimming left V 0 bases short and J 7 bases short, with 13 bases between. This CDR3 comprises 15 residues. Germline CDR1 reads MNHNS; CDR2 reads SASEGT. For the CDR3, the DNA is TGTGCCAGCAGTGAAGCAGCCCGGGGGATGAACATTCAGTACTTC. This gives the protein CASSEAARGMNIQYF.

V and J are TRBV29-1 and TRBJ2-5, with TRBD2 as a possible D gene (6 bases). The germline CDR1 and CDR2 sequences are SQVTM and ANQGSEA. The CDR3 has 14 amino acids. Trimming stripped 0 bases from V and 5 bases from J, with 13 bases between. The CDR3, as DNA: TGCAGCGTTGAAGATGATGGGGCGGGGGAGACCCAGTACTTC. This sequence encodes CSVEDDGAGETQYF.

V is TRBV30 and J is TRBJ1-5; a weak D match, TRBD1 (6 bases). The V end was cut by 0 bases, the J end by 3 bases, with 15 bases between. There are 16 residues in the CDR3. Germline assignment: CDR1 GTSNPN and CDR2 SVGIG (reference sequence). CDR3 sequence (DNA): TGTGCCTGGAGTGTGGGGCAGGGGAGCGTCAATCAGCCCCAGCATTTT. It yields the protein CAWSVGQGSVNQPQHF.

The chain links TRBV18 to TRBJ2-1; the match to TRBD2 covers 10 bases. Germline V gene sequence: CDR1 KGHSH, CDR2 LQKENI. The CDR3 sequence is 18 residues long. V was pared by 3 bases and J by 1 base, with 9 bases of the junction left unmatched. CDR3 sequence reads: CASSPPGLAPVSYNEQFF. DNA of the CDR3: TGTGCCAGCTCACCCCCGGGACTAGCGCCCGTATCCTACAATGAGCAGTTCTTC.

V gene TRBV9 combines with J gene TRBJ2-3; a possible D gene is TRBD1 (5 bases). The CDR3 has 15 amino acids. CDR1 is SGDLS and CDR2 is YYNGEE in the germline V gene. V was clipped by 0 bases and J by 0 bases, with 8 bases between them. DNA of the CDR3: TGTGCCAGCAGCGTAGTTTGGGGCAGCACAGATACGCAGTATTTT. Protein: CASSVVWGSTDTQYF.

The rearrangement uses TRBV6-5 and TRBJ2-1, with D possibly TRBD2 on 6 matching bases. Germline V gives CDR1 MNHEY, CDR2 SVGAGI. CDR3 length: 15 residues. Trimming stripped 2 bases from V and 2 bases from J, with 10 bases between. The CDR3 spells CASSYGTETYNEQFF. The DNA for the CDR3 is TGTGCCAGCAGTTACGGGACTGAGACCTACAATGAGCAGTTCTTC.

This CDR3 is CASRFQGGINQPQHF. CDR3 bases: TGTGCCAGCAGATTTCAGGGGGGTATCAATCAGCCCCAGCATTTT. The rearrangement joins TRBV2 to TRBJ1-5; TRBD1 matches 7 bases. The CDR3 has 15 amino acids. Trimming removed 6 bases from V and 3 bases from J; junction bases left unmatched: 8. Germline V gene sequence: CDR1 SNHLY, CDR2 FYNNEI.

The chain carries TRBV7-9 and TRBJ2-5; 10 bases fit TRBD1. CDR1 and CDR2 (germline): SEHNR, FQNEAQ (reference sequence). Trimming at V came to 4 bases and at J to 9 bases, leaving 20 bases not matched to a gene. This CDR3 comprises 18 residues. The CDR3 sequence is CASSSDRPGQGKKRAQYF. DNA of the CDR3: TGTGCCAGCAGCTCAGACCGACCGGGACAGGGGAAAAAGAGGGCCCAGTACTTC.

The gene calls are TRBV7-2 and TRBJ1-2; D unresolved. CDR1 and CDR2 from the germline V gene are SGHTA and FQGNSA. This CDR3 has 14 residues. V lost 4 bases and J lost 5, with 14 bases in between. The CDR3 sequence is CASSSTWGEYGYTF. As DNA, the CDR3 is TGTGCCAGCAGCTCAACTTGGGGTGAATATGGCTACACCTTC.